The 11 T cell receptor beta chains given below trace back to one sample, sequenced in a study of beta chain features in type 1 diabetes. Study findings and constraints: Shorter TCRB CDR3s, moderately but significantly so, marked every one of the four CD4+ subsets in Type 1 diabetes patients.

The whole isolated RNA underwent reverse transcription, so sequencing captured expressed TCRB transcripts. Profiled with immunoSEQ multiplex PCR; TCRdb holds only in-frame clones, not every one. Of about 150,000 clones in the sample, around 8% are singletons; the top ten hold 0.94%. Their specific antigens are unknown. What was sequenced was central memory CD4+ T cells from blood. These receptors were collected from a woman aged 40 to 49 with type 1 diabetes.

This clone came up a few times. V gene TRBV5-4 combines with J gene TRBJ1-1; no clear D gene. This CDR3 region has 14 residues. V was pared by 0 bases and J by 1 base, with 7 bases between. Germline V gives CDR1 SGHNT, CDR2 YYREEE (reference sequence). Written as DNA, the CDR3 is TGTGCCAGCAGCTTGGGGGCCACGAACACTGAAGCTTTCTTT. Translated, it gives CASSLGATNTEAFF.

This clone has just a few counts. The chain carries TRBV4-2 and TRBJ1-5; D not certain. The CDR3 is 12 residues long. V was pared by 1 base and J by 5 bases, with 3 bases between. CDR1 is LGHNA and CDR2 is YNFKEQ in the germline V gene. The CDR3 reads CASSQGDQPQHF. CDR3 coding DNA: TGTGCCAGCAGCCAAGGCGATCAGCCCCAGCATTTT.

In this sample, this clone turned up many times. The J gene is TRBJ2-7, the V gene TRBV5-1; possible D gene TRBD2, 5 bases. V lost 0 bases and J lost 3, with 13 bases in between. Germline V gives CDR1 SGHRS, CDR2 YFSETQ. The CDR3 totals 15 residues. The CDR3 DNA reads TGCGCCAGCAGCTTGGCGGACGACCGGGGCTACGAGCAGTACTTC. Translation gives CASSLADDRGYEQYF.

The rearrangement links TRBV15 to TRBJ1-1, with D uncertain. Germline lookup yields CDR1 LNHNV and CDR2 YYDKDF (reference sequence). The CDR3 extends over 14 amino acids. V was shortened by 1 base and J by 4 bases, with 10 bases between the two germline ends. CDR3 sequence: CATSRVGPSTEAFF. The CDR3 coding sequence is TGTGCCACCAGCAGAGTTGGCCCCTCCACTGAAGCTTTCTTT. Using reference TRBV15 and TRBJ1-1 for the parts outside the CDR3, the full variable domain is DAMVIQNPRYQVTQFGKPVTLSCSQTLNHNVMYWYQQKSSQAPKLLFHYYDKDFNNEADTPDNFQSRRPNTSFCFLDIRSPGLGDTAMYLCATSRVGPSTEAFFGQGTRLTVV.

The rearrangement links TRBV7-2 to TRBJ2-7, with 11 bases aligning to TRBD1. CDR1 SGHTA and CDR2 FQGNSA come from the germline V gene. V lost 5 bases, J lost 5 bases, and 11 bases stayed unmatched. The CDR3 is 16 amino acids. The CDR3 sequence is CASSSRTGGISDEQYF. The CDR3 coding sequence is TGTGCCAGCAGCAGCAGGACAGGGGGCATCTCAGACGAGCAGTACTTC.

As regards this clone: Its ends do not fully match the called genes, so a read error is possible. The gene calls are TRBV13 and TRBJ1-2; 8 nucleotides match TRBD1. CDR3 length: 14 residues. Germline V gene sequence: CDR1 PRHDT, CDR2 FYEKMQ (reference sequence). The chain's CDR3 is CASSLGQGRGGYTF. Written as DNA, the CDR3 is TGTGCCAGCAGCCTAGGACAGGGAAGGGGTGGCTACACCTTC.

There are a few counts of this clone. The chain carries TRBV30 and TRBJ2-3; 12 positions match TRBD2. The CDR3 is 14 residues long. V shed 5 bases and J 5 bases; nucleotides not matched to a gene: 5. The germline CDR1 and CDR2 sequences are GTSNPN and SVGIG (reference sequence). The CDR3 DNA sequence: TGTGCCTGGGCCCCTAGCGGGAGGGGAGATACGCAGTATTTT. Translating gives CAWAPSGRGDTQYF.

This clone was counted a few times. The chain carries TRBV27 and TRBJ1-5, with D perhaps matching TRBD1 (6 bases). Trimming removed 2 bases at V and 4 bases at J, with 6 bases between. Germline CDR1 is MNHEY and CDR2 is SMNVEV (reference sequence). This CDR3 has 13 amino acids. The CDR3 loop is CASSLQGNQPQHF. The CDR3 DNA sequence: TGTGCCAGCAGTTTACAGGGGAATCAGCCCCAGCATTTT.

The V and J genes are TRBV28 and TRBJ1-1; D is perhaps TRBD1 (5 bases). V was pared by 6 bases and J by 0 bases, with 17 bases between. Per the germline V gene, CDR1 is MDHEN and CDR2 is SYDVKM. The CDR3 consists of 16 residues. In DNA, the CDR3 is TGTGCCAGCAGAGATCTGGGGGGAGCCCTGAACACTGAAGCTTTCTTT. This translates into CASRDLGGALNTEAFF.

A few counts support this clone. The V and J genes are TRBV7-2 and TRBJ2-7; 7 bases are shared with TRBD1. The trim removed 4 bases at V and 3 bases at J, leaving 6 bases unmatched. The CDR3 length is 14 residues. Germline V gene sequence: CDR1 SGHTA, CDR2 FQGNSA. DNA for the CDR3: TGTGCCAGCAGCTCGCCCCGGGACAGCTACGAGCAGTACTTC. It specifies CASSSPRDSYEQYF.

This rearrangement joins TRBV28 to TRBJ2-5, with no clear D. Germline CDR1 and CDR2: MDHEN and SYDVKM. The CDR3 loop spans 13 amino acids. V dropped 3 bases and J dropped 1 base, with 6 bases sitting between them. For the CDR3, the DNA is TGTGCCAGCAGTTTCGGTGCCCAAGAGACCCAGTACTTC. It codes for CASSFGAQETQYF.